This T cell receptor beta chain was observed in a study of cytomegalovirus exposure and HLA in healthy donors. As concerns this clone: Antigen unknown.

Germline V gives CDR1 MNHNS, CDR2 SASEGT. This CDR3 has 12 amino acids. V shed 6 bases and J shed 3 bases, with 9 bases lying between them. PCR primers comprised 60 Vbeta and 13 Jbeta primers. Using immunoSEQ multiplex PCR, the repertoire was profiled, and TCRdb retains in-frame clones only, with some absent. The listing contains under 100,000 clones. Study-wide results and limits: An observed cluster of highly shared sequence variants was recorded as a likely sequencing artifact. In a later analysis, roughly 17,000 TCR beta sequences were associated with HLA alleles at 0.05 false discovery rate. In a later analysis, TCR beta V- and J-gene trimming was associated with a missense DCLRE1C variant.

The chain is built from TRBV6-1 and TRBJ2-7; D possibly corresponds to TRBD1 (6 bases). The receptor's source is a woman in her twenties or thirties in good health and CMV-seronegative. The sample was PBMCs. The CDR3 DNA follows: TGTGCCAGCAGACAGGGTGACTACGAGCAGTACTTC. Amino acid sequence: CASRQGDYEQYF.